This TCR beta chain was captured in a study of CD8 T cells in Susac syndrome. Regarding the study as a whole: The study admitted that it had a relatively small number of individuals in its TCR sequencing and HLA analysis.

When the RNA was reverse transcribed, random hexamers were used with an input of about 0.45 to 1 ug. Coverage of TCR beta CDR3 amplification by immunoSEQ multiplex PCR extended to 54 Vbeta and 13 Jbeta. A single record per CDR3 protein comes from TCRdb applying MiXCR to the immunoSEQ multiplex PCR reads. The data contain around 71,000 distinct CDR3 sequences, under 96% of them singletons. Sequencing of TCR beta drew on CD8+ and CD4+ T cells from blood. The CDR3 contains 15 residues. From germline, CDR1 is KGHSH and CDR2 LQKENI. V was pared by 3 bases and J by 1 base, with 5 bases of the junction left unmatched. Comments on this clonotype: Its antigen remains unidentified.

This sequence was found in a human donor with multiple sclerosis. The specimen was CD4+ T cells from PBMCs. The V gene is TRBV18, the J gene TRBJ2-5; TRBD1 agrees at 7 bases. For the CDR3, the DNA is TGTGCCAGCTCACCCCCCGGGACAGCCCAAGAGACCCAGTACTTC. This sequence encodes CASSPPGTAQETQYF.